One and the same sample provided the 22 T cell receptor beta chains below, sequenced in a study of T-cell reconstitution after alpha-beta-depleted transplantation in children. Unique molecular identifiers were incorporated during preparation of the TCRbeta library. TCRdb passed the PCR reads through MiXCR, listing each CDR3 protein once. In the table there are some 600,000 distinct CDR3 sequences, around 13% of which are singletons. This specimen consisted of PBMCs, mostly from graft donor cells, obtained 360 days after TCRalphabeta/CD19-depleted stem cell transplant. The receptors shown here come from a male patient between 5 and 17 years old who had a stem cell transplant for acute myeloid leukemia, so the T cells may come from the graft donor.

The sample holds many counts of this clonotype. The V and J genes are TRBV29-1 and TRBJ1-1; weak D call: TRBD1 (6 bases). The CDR3 is made up of 11 amino acids. Trimming pared 7 bases from V and 7 bases from J, leaving 13 bases between. Per germline, CDR1 SQVTM and CDR2 ANQGSEA. DNA of the CDR3: TGCAGCGCATCAACGACAGGTGAAGCTTTCTTT. It specifies CSASTTGEAFF.

This clonotype appeared a single time. The chain joins TRBV7-9 to TRBJ2-5, with a weak D call TRBD1 (5 bases). CDR1 and CDR2 (germline): SEHNR, FQNEAQ (reference sequence). V was clipped by 10 bases and J by 1 base, with 10 bases between them. The CDR3 is 12 residues long. In DNA, the CDR3 is TGTGCCACCAGGGCACTCCAAGAGACCCAGTACTTC. It yields the protein CATRALQETQYF.

The V gene is TRBV6-1, the J gene TRBJ2-5; D tentatively reads TRBD1 or TRBD2 (6 bases each). V lost 6 bases, J lost 3 bases, and 23 bases lay in between. The CDR3 runs to 17 residues. Per germline, CDR1 MNHNS and CDR2 SASEGT. The CDR3 here is CASSRGFVGGHKETQYF. The CDR3 nucleotides read TGTGCCAGCAGCCGCGGATTTGTAGGGGGGCACAAAGAGACCCAGTACTTC.

This clonotype has a handful of counts. The CDR3 reads CASSGLAGGSDNEQFF. DNA for the CDR3: TGTGCCAGCAGCGGACTAGCGGGAGGGTCAGATAATGAGCAGTTCTTC. The rearrangement links TRBV9 to TRBJ2-1, with 14 bases identical to TRBD2. The trim removed 3 bases at V and 7 bases at J, leaving 6 bases unmatched. The germline V gene has CDR1 SGDLS and CDR2 YYNGEE. This CDR3 spans 16 amino acids.

V usage is TRBV29-1 and J usage is TRBJ1-2, with D unresolved. The CDR3 is made up of 15 amino acids. CDR1 SQVTM and CDR2 ANQGSEA come from the germline V gene. Trimming pared 4 bases from V and 3 bases from J, leaving 18 bases between. CDR3 coding DNA: TGCAGCGTTGGACCACTCATCCCGCAGGACTATGGCTACACCTTC. Translation gives CSVGPLIPQDYGYTF.

This clonotype was observed a handful of times. V usage is TRBV7-3 and J usage is TRBJ2-1; no clear D gene. The CDR3 loop spans 14 amino acids. Germline-derived CDR1 and CDR2 are SGHTA and FQGTGA. V lost 2 bases and J 5 bases, leaving 10 bases between the germline ends. The CDR3 sequence is CASSLLPTNNEQFF. The CDR3 region has the DNA TGTGCCAGCAGCTTACTACCAACCAACAATGAGCAGTTCTTC.

This clonotype appeared a few times. The rearrangement links TRBV20-1 to TRBJ2-1; D may be TRBD2 (6 bases). This CDR3 is 12 amino acids long. Trimming stripped 5 bases from V and 7 bases from J, with 12 bases between. Germline V gene sequence: CDR1 DFQATT, CDR2 SNEGSKA (reference sequence). The CDR3 DNA follows: TGCAGTGCTTCCTACGGGGGAAATGAGCAGTTCTTC. Encoded protein: CSASYGGNEQFF.

This clonotype was counted at least ten times. The V call is TRBV11-1, the J call TRBJ2-7, with 10 bases lining up with TRBD1. Germline values: CDR1 SGHAT, CDR2 FQDESV (reference sequence). The CDR3 consists of 16 residues. V shed 1 base, J shed 2 bases, and the junction held 5 bases outside the gene matches. CDR3 residues: CASSLVSGTGAYEQYF. The CDR3 region has the DNA TGTGCCAGCAGCTTAGTTTCCGGGACAGGGGCCTACGAGCAGTACTTC.

This clonotype was observed many times. The CDR3 spells CSATDSPRYNEQFF. DNA of the CDR3: TGCAGCGCTACCGACAGTCCAAGATACAATGAGCAGTTCTTC. V and J are TRBV29-1 and TRBJ2-1, with D perhaps matching TRBD1 (5 bases). V was cut by 7 bases and J by 4 bases, with 17 bases left in between. Germline CDR1 reads SQVTM; CDR2 reads ANQGSEA. CDR3 length: 14 residues.

This clonotype was observed a handful of times. This chain connects TRBV29-1 to TRBJ2-5, with 11 bases matching TRBD2. Germline V gives CDR1 SQVTM, CDR2 ANQGSEA. J was trimmed by 1 base and V by 0 bases; bases with no gene match: 7. The CDR3 length is 17 residues. This chain's CDR3 is CSVEDRRTSGFQETQYF. Here the CDR3 DNA reads TGCAGCGTTGAAGATCGTAGGACTAGCGGGTTCCAAGAGACCCAGTACTTC.

This clonotype showed up just a few times. The gene calls are TRBV28 and TRBJ2-7; 9 nucleotides line up with TRBD2. The CDR3 is made up of 14 amino acids. Germline V gene data show CDR1 as MDHEN and CDR2 as SYDVKM. V lost 11 bases to trimming and J lost 2 bases; unmatched junction nucleotides: 10. In nucleotides, the CDR3 is TGTGCCTGTGCGGCTAGCGGGATCCCCTACGAGCAGTACTTC. The encoded protein is CACAASGIPYEQYF. Variable domain in full (rest from reference TRBV28 and TRBJ2-7): DVKVTQSSRYLVKRTGEKVFLECVQDMDHENMFWYRQDPGLGLRLIYFSYDVKMKEKGDIPEGYSVSREKKERFSLILESASTNQTSMYLCACAASGIPYEQYFGPGTRLTVT.

This clonotype appeared a few times. V gene TRBV7-3 combines with J gene TRBJ2-3; D call uncertain. Germline CDR1 and CDR2: SGHTA and FQGTGA. The V gene lost 5 bases and the J gene lost 4 bases, with 7 bases spanning the gap. The CDR3 runs to 12 residues. The CDR3 is CASSQTADTQYF. The CDR3 bases are TGTGCCAGCAGCCAGACTGCAGATACGCAGTATTTT.

The chain has TRBV6-6 and TRBJ1-2; 8 positions match TRBD1. The CDR3 length is 13 residues. Germline values: CDR1 MNHNY, CDR2 SVGAGI (reference sequence). V was pared by 9 bases and J by 4 bases, with 7 bases of the junction left unmatched. CDR3 amino acids: CARSQGVGYGYTF. The CDR3 DNA sequence: TGTGCCAGATCACAGGGGGTGGGCTATGGCTACACCTTC.

This clonotype was found many times. J is TRBJ2-7 and V is TRBV14; 8 bases align to TRBD2. V lost 3 bases to trimming and J lost 2 bases; unmatched junction nucleotides: 6. Looked up from germline, CDR1 is SGHDN and CDR2 is FVKESK. The CDR3 consists of 15 residues. DNA of the CDR3: TGTGCCAGCAGCCACGGTAGCGGGGATACCTACGAGCAGTACTTC. This translates into CASSHGSGDTYEQYF.

The chain employs TRBV5-1 and TRBJ2-7; D gene ambiguous. CDR1 and CDR2 (germline): SGHRS, YFSETQ. The CDR3 loop spans 14 amino acids. Trimming pared 2 bases from V and 1 base from J, leaving 10 bases between. The CDR3 loop reads CASSFLDGSYEQYF. CDR3 DNA sequence: TGCGCCAGCAGCTTTCTGGACGGGTCCTACGAGCAGTACTTC.

This clonotype has just a few counts. The rearrangement joins TRBV20-1 to TRBJ2-7; 11 positions match TRBD2. The CDR3 runs to 16 residues. CDR1 and CDR2 from the germline V gene are DFQATT and SNEGSKA (reference sequence). The junction had 6 bases not matched to a gene; V was cut back by 0 bases and J by 2 bases. CDR3 DNA sequence: TGCAGTGCTAGAGACGGCACTAGCGGGAGACCCTACGAGCAGTACTTC. Residues: CSARDGTSGRPYEQYF.

The sample holds a few counts of this clonotype. V and J are TRBV6-1 and TRBJ2-1, with 12 bases lining up with TRBD2. CDR1 is MNHNS and CDR2 is SASEGT in the germline V gene. This CDR3 is built from 16 residues. After removal of 6 bases from V and 5 bases from J, the junction contained 8 bases not matched to a gene. This CDR3 is CASRPGLAGPHNEQFF. In DNA form, the CDR3 reads TGTGCCAGCAGACCCGGACTAGCGGGACCCCACAATGAGCAGTTCTTC.

This clonotype was seen a handful of times. DNA of the CDR3: TGTGCCAGCAGCCTCGGAGGACACTATAATTCACCCCTCCACTTT. The encoded protein is CASSLGGHYNSPLHF. The V gene is TRBV14, the J gene TRBJ1-6; maybe TRBD1 (5 bases). V gave up 4 bases and J gave up 3 bases, with 10 bases separating them. The CDR3 loop spans 15 amino acids. Germline assignment: CDR1 SGHDN and CDR2 FVKESK.

The V call is TRBV12-3 or TRBV12-4, the J call TRBJ2-7; tentative D call: TRBD2 (7 bases). V was shortened by 10 bases and J by 3 bases, with 13 bases between the two germline ends. CDR3 length equals 12 residues. The CDR3 DNA sequence: TGTGCCACCGGGGAGGGGGTCTACGAGCAGTACTTC. This gives the protein CATGEGVYEQYF.

This clonotype was found many times. CDR3 residues: CATSDPGQGAGDEQFF. The DNA of the CDR3 is TGTGCCACCAGTGATCCGGGACAGGGGGCAGGGGATGAGCAGTTCTTC. The chain joins TRBV24-1 to TRBJ2-1; TRBD1 agrees at 12 bases. CDR1 KGHDR and CDR2 SFDVKD come from the germline V gene. The J segment lost 8 bases and the V segment lost 3 bases, leaving 7 bases of the junction unmatched. CDR3 length: 16 amino acids.

This clonotype was detected ten times or more. The chain has TRBV6-2 or TRBV6-3 and TRBJ1-1, with a possible D match to TRBD1 (6 bases). Trimming took off 4 bases at V and 8 bases at J, with 26 bases between the two ends. Germline lookup yields CDR1 MNHEY and CDR2 SVGEGT. CDR3 length: 17 amino acids. The CDR3 loop is CASSLSGWRWGQPEAFF. CDR3 nucleotide sequence: TGTGCCAGCAGTTTAAGTGGCTGGCGGTGGGGACAACCCGAAGCTTTCTTT.

V and J are TRBV4-3 and TRBJ2-7; D not resolved. CDR1 LGHNA and CDR2 YSLEER come from the germline V gene. V lost 1 base and J 0 bases, leaving 4 bases between the germline ends. The CDR3 spans 13 residues. The CDR3 bases are TGCGCCAGCAGCCAAGCCTACTCCTACGAGCAGTACTTC. Protein sequence: CASSQAYSYEQYF.